This entry describes one T cell receptor beta chain. The antigen remains undetermined. The source of the sample is a study of response to subunit inactivated influenza vaccine. Overall study results and limits: Researchers suggested that each seasonal influenza vaccination recruits few new T cells.

CDR3 length equals 13 residues. The V gene's germline CDR1 is DFQATT and CDR2 SNEGSKA (reference sequence). V shed 0 bases and J shed 4 bases, with 10 bases lying between them. One entry per CDR3 protein results from TCRdb running MiXCR on the RT-PCR reads. The sample comprises 800,000 or so distinct CDR3 sequences, about 20% of which are singletons, and roughly a tenth rests with the top ten. The source of this sequence is a man over 45 who received an inactivated influenza vaccine. The rearrangement joins TRBV20-1 to TRBJ2-7; D gene uncertain. The sample in question was PBMCs from blood, obtained around 5 days after vaccination. The CDR3 region is CSARDPGRYEQYF. The CDR3 DNA is TGCAGTGCTAGAGATCCTGGCAGATACGAGCAGTACTTC.